Below, one T cell receptor (beta chain) is given with its context. The CDR3 has 16 residues. Germline V gives CDR1 GTSNPN, CDR2 SVGIG (reference sequence). Trimming cost V 2 bases and J 4 bases, with 20 bases left between them. Only in-frame clones appear in the TCRdb table, and some are missing; sequencing was by immunoSEQ multiplex PCR. Of about 180,000 clones listed, around 77% are singletons. The sample comes from a study of blood T cell repertoires in COVID-19. Study details: Researchers got acute and convalescent COVID-19 samples from the United States, Italy and Spain.

The sequenced material came from peripheral blood. The source of this sequence is a man aged 70-80 years with active or convalescent COVID-19. The chain is built from TRBV30 and TRBJ1-2; possibly TRBD1 for D (5 bases). As DNA, the CDR3 is TGTGCCTGGAGTCTTCCTGGGACGGCGGGACCCTATGGCTACACCTTC. Translating it yields CAWSLPGTAGPYGYTF.